Listed below are T cell receptor beta chains from one sample, sequenced in a study of T cells expressing NK-cell markers. TCRdb reanalyzed the 5' RACE reads and collapses them to one entry per CDR3 protein, without DNA. This sample contains 440,000 or so distinct CDR3 sequences. Sequencing used blood T cells: a sorted CD56 or NKG2C T cell subset, CD4+ or CD8+ T cells, or bulk PBMC T cells (not recorded which). The receptors shown here come from a woman between 18 and 69 years old in good health. Both conserved end residues are part of each CDR3. The order of the fields is CDR3 protein, J gene, V gene.

CDR3 protein: CASTSPWTSGSNEQFF; J gene: TRBJ2-1; V gene: TRBV28
CDR3 protein: CASSTAGLAGSGANVLTF; J gene: TRBJ2-6; V gene: TRBV7-8
CDR3 protein: CASNVYGSRGYTF; J gene: TRBJ1-2; V gene: TRBV13
CDR3 protein: CASSSLADEQFF; J gene: TRBJ2-1; V gene: TRBV18
CDR3 protein: CSVTAASGALETQYF; J gene: TRBJ2-5; V gene: TRBV29-1
CDR3 protein: CASSQGGPSNQPQHF; J gene: TRBJ1-5; V gene: TRBV7-9
CDR3 protein: CASSYSPGELFF; J gene: TRBJ2-2; V gene: TRBV6-2/TRBV6-3
CDR3 protein: CASSTHSGTGELFF; J gene: TRBJ2-2; V gene: TRBV19
CDR3 protein: CASSVATGGAGNTIYF; J gene: TRBJ1-3; V gene: TRBV9
CDR3 protein: CASSYASGAYEQYF; J gene: TRBJ2-7; V gene: TRBV6-5
CDR3 protein: CSARETVKATEAFF; J gene: TRBJ1-1; V gene: TRBV20-1
CDR3 protein: CASDASGGVETQYF; J gene: TRBJ2-5; V gene: TRBV2
CDR3 protein: CASSSHPAGELFF; J gene: TRBJ2-2; V gene: TRBV9
CDR3 protein: CASSPKTGRETQYF; J gene: TRBJ2-5; V gene: TRBV11-2
CDR3 protein: CASSLVFAGGPSSTDTQYF; J gene: TRBJ2-3; V gene: TRBV11-1
CDR3 protein: CTSSPRDSKANYGYTF; J gene: TRBJ1-2; V gene: TRBV3-1
CDR3 protein: CAGTSLAGDHNEQFF; J gene: TRBJ2-1; V gene: TRBV30
CDR3 protein: CASSPPRGRNTEAFF; J gene: TRBJ1-1; V gene: TRBV18
CDR3 protein: CASSSTSGSRHNEQFF; J gene: TRBJ2-1; V gene: TRBV7-2
CDR3 protein: CASSYSTREEGEQYF; J gene: TRBJ2-7; V gene: TRBV6-5
CDR3 protein: CASPMGGPPDTQYF; J gene: TRBJ2-3; V gene: TRBV10-1
CDR3 protein: CASSAPGQGHSPLHF; J gene: TRBJ1-6; V gene: TRBV11-1
CDR3 protein: CASSWDSRGGGYTF; J gene: TRBJ1-2; V gene: TRBV5-1
CDR3 protein: CASSLPAFLEQYF; J gene: TRBJ2-7; V gene: TRBV11-2
CDR3 protein: CASSTEARTSLYNEQFF; J gene: TRBJ2-1; V gene: TRBV27
CDR3 protein: CASRGQGFHEQYF; J gene: TRBJ2-7; V gene: TRBV25-1
CDR3 protein: CASGVGTALNEKLFF; J gene: TRBJ1-4; V gene: TRBV19
CDR3 protein: CSVDPGNTDTQYF; J gene: TRBJ2-3; V gene: TRBV29-1
CDR3 protein: CASSVGSLVTGGTEAFF; J gene: TRBJ1-1; V gene: TRBV9
CDR3 protein: CAISESTTPTGNQPQHF; J gene: TRBJ1-5; V gene: TRBV10-3
CDR3 protein: CASSRGSTEAFF; J gene: TRBJ1-1; V gene: TRBV6-6
CDR3 protein: CASSRDHLKLFF; J gene: TRBJ2-2; V gene: TRBV12-3/TRBV12-4
CDR3 protein: CASSPTSGRAAEQFF; J gene: TRBJ2-1; V gene: TRBV7-6
CDR3 protein: CASSFSPGWSGNEQFF; J gene: TRBJ2-1; V gene: TRBV14
CDR3 protein: CASSYPPSSYNEQFF; J gene: TRBJ2-1; V gene: TRBV6-5
CDR3 protein: CASSLAPIADTQYF; J gene: TRBJ2-3; V gene: TRBV7-6
CDR3 protein: CAWLPVVAGPYEQYF; J gene: TRBJ2-7; V gene: TRBV30
CDR3 protein: CSALPDRGPNSPLHF; J gene: TRBJ1-6; V gene: TRBV20-1
CDR3 protein: CASSSRTGSTNEKLFF; J gene: TRBJ1-4; V gene: TRBV11-2
CDR3 protein: CASSTGTSENYEQYF; J gene: TRBJ2-7; V gene: TRBV4-2
CDR3 protein: CSALRTSVYNEQFF; J gene: TRBJ2-1; V gene: TRBV20-1
CDR3 protein: CAISEMGQSAFF; J gene: TRBJ1-1; V gene: TRBV10-3
CDR3 protein: CAACKFLPGQGFYNEQFF; J gene: TRBJ2-1; V gene: TRBV6-1
CDR3 protein: CASRSGLAGTDTQYF; J gene: TRBJ2-3; V gene: TRBV7-9
CDR3 protein: CASSENTGGGTDTQYF; J gene: TRBJ2-3; V gene: TRBV12-3/TRBV12-4
CDR3 protein: CASSYRTGVYNEQFF; J gene: TRBJ2-1; V gene: TRBV7-2
CDR3 protein: CAISERETQYF; J gene: TRBJ2-5; V gene: TRBV10-3
CDR3 protein: CASSLSGASGYYQPQHF; J gene: TRBJ1-5; V gene: TRBV27
CDR3 protein: CASSLGTGPYNEQFF; J gene: TRBJ2-1; V gene: TRBV5-5
CDR3 protein: CASSFIGGYNEQFF; J gene: TRBJ2-1; V gene: TRBV7-2
CDR3 protein: CASRGTGEYNEQFF; J gene: TRBJ2-1; V gene: TRBV2
CDR3 protein: CASRGTGESNQPQHF; J gene: TRBJ1-5; V gene: TRBV12-3/TRBV12-4